The 20 T cell receptor beta chains below were found in one sample sequenced in a study of blood T cell repertoires in COVID-19. Assay used: immunoSEQ multiplex PCR; TCRdb lists only in-frame clones, some missing. The top ten clones hold around 4.6% of a sample with 250,000 to 300,000 clones, approximately 89% of them seen once. Material for sequencing was peripheral blood. The receptors come from a woman between 35 and 50 years old who had recovered from COVID-19.

This clone was seen a few times. The chain recombines TRBV19 with TRBJ1-1, with TRBD1 identical over 7 bases. Per germline, CDR1 LNHDA and CDR2 SQIVND (reference sequence). The CDR3 is 13 amino acids. The trim removed 3 bases at V and 10 bases at J, leaving 8 bases unmatched. The CDR3 region is CASSINEGARAFF. The CDR3 region has the DNA TGTGCCAGTAGTATTAACGAGGGGGCGAGAGCTTTCTTT.

This chain connects TRBV29-1 to TRBJ2-3; possibly TRBD2 for D (6 bases). V was trimmed by 4 bases and J by 4 bases, leaving 15 bases between them. This CDR3 spans 14 amino acids. CDR1 SQVTM and CDR2 ANQGSEA come from the germline V gene. As DNA, the CDR3 is TGCAGCGTTGCCCGGGAGAGTGGTTCAGATACGCAGTATTTT. Translating gives CSVARESGSDTQYF.

The gene calls are TRBV28 and TRBJ1-6; D may be TRBD1 (6 bases). The ends were cut back, 4 bases at V and 4 bases at J, with 8 bases in the middle. The germline CDR1 and CDR2 sequences are MDHEN and SYDVKM. The CDR3 contains 14 residues. CDR3 in amino acids: CASSSGQYNSPLHF. DNA of the CDR3: TGTGCCAGCAGTTCCGGACAGTATAATTCACCCCTCCACTTT.

The chain carries TRBV28 and TRBJ2-5; 9 positions match TRBD1. The trim removed 3 bases at V and 4 bases at J, leaving 9 bases unmatched. Germline-derived CDR1 and CDR2 are MDHEN and SYDVKM. This CDR3 spans 16 amino acids. In DNA form, the CDR3 reads TGTGCCAGCAGTTTCAATGCGGGACAGGGCAGAGAGACCCAGTACTTC. Protein product: CASSFNAGQGRETQYF.

The chain links TRBV7-3 to TRBJ2-3; 8 bases match TRBD2. Trimming cost V 8 bases and J 2 bases; bases outside gene matches: 9. This CDR3 is built from 15 residues. Per the germline V gene, CDR1 is SGHTA and CDR2 is FQGTGA. The CDR3 region has the DNA TGTGCCAGCGCACCCGGGGGGGTAACCACAGATACGCAGTATTTT. Translated, it gives CASAPGGVTTDTQYF.

This clone has only one observation. The rearrangement joins TRBV24-1 to TRBJ1-2, with D perhaps matching TRBD1 (6 bases). The germline V gene encodes CDR1 KGHDR and CDR2 SFDVKD. The CDR3 sequence is 14 residues long. V was shortened by 2 bases and J by 4 bases, with 10 bases between the two germline ends. CDR3 bases: TGTGCCACCAGTGATTCGGACAGATTCTATGGCTACACCTTC. Translated, it gives CATSDSDRFYGYTF.

CDR3 sequence (DNA): TGCAGCGTTGGGGGACAGCGCGGGGAGACCCAGTACTTC. It codes for CSVGGQRGETQYF. V gene TRBV29-1 combines with J gene TRBJ2-5; 7 nucleotides match TRBD1. The J segment lost 5 bases and the V segment lost 4 bases, leaving 7 bases of the junction unmatched. This CDR3 comprises 13 residues. CDR1 and CDR2 from the germline V gene are SQVTM and ANQGSEA. Based on the CDR3 plus reference TRBV29-1 and TRBJ2-5, the full variable domain is SAVISQKPSRDICQRGTSLTIQCQVDSQVTMMFWYRQQPGQSLTLIATANQGSEATYESGFVIDKFPISRPNLTFSTLTVSNMSPEDSSIYLCSVGGQRGETQYFGPGTRLLVL.

CDR3 sequence reads: CAWSPQGAFNEKLFF. As DNA, the CDR3 is TGTGCCTGGAGTCCACAGGGGGCGTTTAATGAAAAACTGTTTTTT. The V call is TRBV30, the J call TRBJ1-4; TRBD1 matches at 9 bases. The CDR3 is made up of 15 amino acids. V lost 2 bases, J lost 4 bases, and 5 bases stayed unmatched. The germline CDR1 and CDR2 sequences are GTSNPN and SVGIG (reference sequence).

This clone has a handful of counts. The genes are TRBV7-9 and TRBJ1-3; the D gene is possibly TRBD1 (5 bases). The CDR3 covers 14 residues. Trimming cost V 5 bases and J 7 bases, with 15 bases left between them. Germline-derived CDR1 and CDR2 are SEHNR and FQNEAQ (reference sequence). The CDR3: CASSPSTAGNTIYF. For the CDR3, the DNA is TGTGCCAGCAGCCCGTCGACAGCCGGGAACACCATATATTTT.

This sequence joins TRBV4-1 and TRBJ2-2; TRBD1 matches at 7 bases. Germline loops: CDR1 MGHRA, CDR2 YSYEKL. V was pared by 4 bases and J by 6 bases, with 11 bases of the junction left unmatched. The CDR3 totals 16 residues. CDR3 residues: CASSLHEAGGAGELFF. The DNA of the CDR3 is TGCGCCAGCAGCCTTCATGAGGCAGGGGGTGCCGGGGAGCTGTTTTTT.

This rearrangement joins TRBV5-1 to TRBJ2-1; no definite D call. The CDR3 has 16 amino acids. The V gene's germline CDR1 is SGHRS and CDR2 YFSETQ. V dropped 0 bases and J dropped 0 bases, with 10 bases sitting between them. DNA of the CDR3: TGCGCCAGCAGCTTGGGACTCCTAAGCTCCTACAATGAGCAGTTCTTC. Translation gives CASSLGLLSSYNEQFF.

The chain carries TRBV2 and TRBJ2-1, with 13 positions matching TRBD2. J gave up 7 bases and V 8 bases, and 5 bases lay outside the gene matches. The CDR3 has 14 amino acids. CDR1 is SNHLY and CDR2 is FYNNEI in the germline V gene. The DNA for the CDR3 is TGTGCCAGCCAGGGACTAGCGGGAAGAAATGAGCAGTTCTTC. The encoded protein is CASQGLAGRNEQFF.

This CDR3 is CASSRDSYGYTF. The CDR3 DNA is TGTGCCAGCAGCCGAGACAGCTATGGCTACACCTTC. V and J are TRBV6-5 and TRBJ1-2, with D possibly matching TRBD1 (5 bases). The V end was cut by 6 bases, the J end by 4 bases, with 9 bases between. Per germline, CDR1 MNHEY and CDR2 SVGAGI. The CDR3 totals 12 residues.

The CDR3, as DNA: TGTGCCAGCAGCCAAGAAACTGGGGGCGACGAGCAGTACTTC. Translation: CASSQETGGDEQYF. This chain uses TRBV14 with TRBJ2-7; D possibly corresponds to TRBD1 (6 bases). Trimming pared 0 bases from V and 5 bases from J, leaving 11 bases between. This CDR3 comprises 14 residues. Germline V gene sequence: CDR1 SGHDN, CDR2 FVKESK.

The V gene is TRBV9, the J gene TRBJ2-7, with 11 bases lining up with TRBD2. Germline loops: CDR1 SGDLS, CDR2 YYNGEE. The CDR3 totals 18 residues. The V gene end was trimmed by 1 base and the J gene end by 0 bases; junction bases not matched to a gene: 9. CDR3 region: CASSVSASGGLSSYEQYF. The CDR3, as DNA: TGTGCCAGCAGCGTAAGCGCTAGCGGGGGGTTAAGCTCCTACGAGCAGTACTTC.

The J gene is TRBJ2-1, the V gene TRBV15; 11 bases agree with TRBD2. The CDR3 totals 14 residues. Trimming cost V 3 bases and J 5 bases; bases outside gene matches: 0. Germline CDR1 and CDR2: LNHNV and YYDKDF (reference sequence). The CDR3 loop is CATSRTSGNNEQFF. The CDR3 DNA reads TGTGCCACCAGCAGGACTAGCGGGAACAATGAGCAGTTCTTC.

The V gene is TRBV7-2, the J gene TRBJ1-1; D is uncertain. The germline CDR1 and CDR2 sequences are SGHTA and FQGNSA. V lost 5 bases and J 9 bases, leaving 10 bases between the germline ends. The CDR3 has 11 residues. CDR3 nucleotide sequence: TGTGCCAGCAGCCGCACAGAAAAAGCTTTCTTT. Translating it yields CASSRTEKAFF.

V gene TRBV6-1 combines with J gene TRBJ1-5; D is uncertain. The V gene's germline CDR1 is MNHNS and CDR2 SASEGT. V lost 2 bases and J 7 bases, leaving 9 bases between the germline ends. The CDR3 spans 13 residues. CDR3 bases: TGTGCCAGCAGTGAACGGGGATTCCAGCCCCAGCATTTT. It codes for CASSERGFQPQHF.

The chain employs TRBV5-6 and TRBJ1-4; possible D gene TRBD1, 6 bases. V lost 1 base and J lost 5, with 9 bases in between. The CDR3 is 14 residues long. CDR1 and CDR2 (germline): SGHDT, YYEEEE. The CDR3: CASSLTGMNEKLFF. CDR3 sequence (DNA): TGTGCCAGCAGCTTGACAGGGATGAATGAAAAACTGTTTTTT.

The V and J genes are TRBV11-2 and TRBJ2-1, with 10 bases aligning to TRBD2. In germline, CDR1 is SGHAT, CDR2 FQNNGV. The ends lost 5 bases at V and 8 bases at J; junction bases unmatched: 15. There are 17 residues in the CDR3. The CDR3 protein is CASSGRTSGTSMDEQFF. CDR3 DNA: TGTGCCAGCAGCGGGAGGACTAGCGGAACCTCTATGGATGAGCAGTTCTTC. Complete variable domain (other parts from reference TRBV11-2 and TRBJ2-1): EAGVAQSPRYKIIEKRQSVAFWCNPISGHATLYWYQQILGQGPKLLIQFQNNGVVDDSQLPKDRFSAERLKGVDSTLKIQPAKLEDSAVYLCASSGRTSGTSMDEQFFGPGTRLTVL.